This T cell receptor beta chain was obtained from a study of T and B cells in COVID-19 patients. The study, taken as a whole, reports: The recovered cohort had under 3,000 exclusive TCR clusters, including approximately 31 low generation probability clusters. Early severe-case samples and blood from mildly ill patients during symptoms were in short supply. Active COVID-19 showed highly clonal TRB repertoires; recovery showed diversity and richness above healthy donors.

There are 14 residues in the CDR3. The germline V gene encodes CDR1 DFQATT and CDR2 SNEGSKA (reference sequence). V lost 3 bases, J lost 10 bases, and 9 bases stayed unmatched. BIOMED2 TRB-A/B primer pools were used in multiplex TRB PCR. TCRdb processed the multiplex PCR reads anew with MiXCR; each CDR3 protein has one entry. Of thousands of distinct CDR3 sequences listed, about 32% are singletons. There are a few counts of this clonotype. Its antigen is unidentified. From blood, roughly 220-550 ng of genomic DNA served as TRB template. Sequenced input: blood. This TCR was recovered from a human donor who had recovered from COVID-19. The genes are TRBV20-1 and TRBJ1-6; 7 bases agree with TRBD1. CDR3 bases: TGCAGTGCTAGTTTGACAGGGCAACGGTCACCCCTCCACTTT. This translates into CSASLTGQRSPLHF.